These 25 T cell receptor beta chains share one sample of origin, sequenced in a study of blood T cells in healthy people across ages. Through a sample-barcoded 5' primer and a J-beta primer mix, a second PCR was run for roughly 7 to 11 cycles. TCRdb processed the 5' RACE reads anew with MiXCR; each CDR3 protein has one entry. The repertoire has 1,800,000 or so distinct CDR3 sequences, 30% to 40% of them found once; the top ten carry roughly 24%. The specimen sequenced was blood. The source of these receptors is a human donor in good health.

Turning to this clonotype: An end of the junction differs from the germline gene, which may be a read error. V is TRBV7-3 and J is TRBJ2-7, with a possible D match to TRBD2 (6 bases). The CDR3 is made up of 12 amino acids. Germline CDR1 and CDR2: SGHTA and FQGTGA. The CDR3 protein is CAGSLSGGEQYF. DNA of the CDR3: TGTGCCGGCAGCTTATCCGGGGGCGAGCAGTACTTC.

This clonotype was observed a few times. V and J are TRBV7-2 and TRBJ2-7; D might be TRBD1 or TRBD2, each matching 6 bases. Germline CDR1 reads SGHTA; CDR2 reads FQGNSA. Trimming cost V 5 bases and J 9 bases, with 17 bases left between them. CDR3 length equals 13 residues. The CDR3 sequence: CASSPEQGSGQYF. Written as DNA, the CDR3 is TGTGCCAGCAGCCCGGAACAGGGTAGCGGGCAGTACTTC.

This clonotype has only one observation. The V gene is TRBV11-3, the J gene TRBJ1-2; the match to TRBD1 covers 7 bases. Germline values: CDR1 SGHNT, CDR2 YENEEA. This CDR3 is built from 13 residues. V trimming: 5 bases; J trimming: 8 bases; junction bases outside the gene matches: 8. CDR3 in amino acids: CASSADRTGGYTF. CDR3 coding DNA: TGTGCCAGCAGCGCAGATCGGACAGGCGGCTACACCTTC.

The table lists this clonotype with a few counts. V is TRBV20-1 and J is TRBJ2-1; D unclear. This CDR3 has 11 residues. Germline CDR1 and CDR2: DFQATT and SNEGSKA (reference sequence). Between the trimmed V and J ends, which lost 3 bases and 7 bases, there was a span of 7 bases. CDR3 sequence: CSARRQNEQFF. CDR3 coding DNA: TGCAGTGCTAGGAGACAAAATGAGCAGTTCTTC.

The chain employs TRBV21-1 and TRBJ2-3. TRBV21-1 is listed as a pseudogene. CDR3 size: 16 residues. The CDR3 nucleotides are TGTGCCAGCAGCAAAGGGACATGCTCTGGCACAGATACGCAGTATTTT. It translates to CASSKGTCSGTDTQYF.

This chain joins TRBV7-2 and TRBJ1-2; TRBD1 agrees at 7 bases. This CDR3 contains 16 residues. In germline, CDR1 is SGHTA, CDR2 FQGNSA. The J segment lost 7 bases and the V segment lost 0 bases, leaving 11 bases of the junction unmatched. The CDR3 nucleotides read TGTGCCAGCAGCTTAGCGGAATTGGCAGGGGGGTTTGGCTACACCTTC. Its translation: CASSLAELAGGFGYTF.

The chain carries TRBV7-8 and TRBJ2-1; 8 bases align to TRBD1. Per germline, CDR1 SGHVS and CDR2 FQNEAQ. With V trimmed by 3 bases and J by 5 bases, 3 bases remained unmatched. The CDR3 length is 14 residues. The CDR3 region has the DNA TGTGCCAGCAGCTTGGACAGGGCAGACAATGAGCAGTTCTTC. Amino acid sequence: CASSLDRADNEQFF. The full variable domain, with the rest looked up from reference TRBV7-8 and TRBJ2-1, is GAGVSQSPRYKVAKRGQDVALRCDPISGHVSLFWYQQALGQGPEFLTYFQNEAQLDKSGLPSDRFFAERPEGSVSTLKIQRTQQEDSAVYLCASSLDRADNEQFFGPGTRLTVL.

Only a few counts were recorded for this clonotype. The V gene is TRBV4-2, the J gene TRBJ2-1; TRBD2 aligns across 7 bases. Germline lookup yields CDR1 LGHNA and CDR2 YNFKEQ. This CDR3 region has 15 residues. The V gene end was trimmed by 6 bases and the J gene end by 6 bases; junction bases not matched to a gene: 11. The CDR3 sequence: CASSNSGGTVNEQFF. The CDR3 DNA sequence: TGTGCCAGCAGTAATTCGGGGGGTACAGTCAATGAGCAGTTCTTC.

This clonotype was seen a few times. The chain combines TRBV6-5 with TRBJ2-1; D is unclear. V was clipped by 6 bases and J by 0 bases, with 12 bases between them. Looked up from germline, CDR1 is MNHEY and CDR2 is SVGAGI. CDR3 length: 15 amino acids. The CDR3 nucleotides are TGTGCCAGCAGCGTTCAGCAGAGCTCCTACAATGAGCAGTTCTTC. Protein product: CASSVQQSSYNEQFF.

This chain uses TRBV7-8 with TRBJ2-5; D uncertain. The CDR3 is 14 amino acids. Trimming pared 1 base from V and 5 bases from J, leaving 11 bases between. In germline, CDR1 is SGHVS, CDR2 FQNEAQ. CDR3 loop: CASSLEVGRETQYF. The CDR3 bases are TGTGCCAGCAGCTTAGAAGTGGGTCGGGAGACCCAGTACTTC.

The chain has TRBV19 and TRBJ1-5, with D perhaps TRBD1 (5 bases). The CDR3 totals 15 residues. V lost 3 bases to trimming and J lost 0 bases, with 9 bases between them. Germline V CDR1 and CDR2: LNHDA, SQIVND (reference sequence). CDR3 protein: CASSITGYSNQPQHF. The CDR3, as DNA: TGTGCCAGTAGTATTACAGGCTATAGCAATCAGCCCCAGCATTTT.

The chain employs TRBV4-2 and TRBJ1-2, with TRBD1 matching 8 bases. J gave up 4 bases and V 2 bases, and 6 bases lay outside the gene matches. The CDR3 spans 15 residues. CDR1 and CDR2 from the germline V gene are LGHNA and YNFKEQ. CDR3 in DNA: TGTGCCAGCAGCCAATCGACAGGGGCTATCTATGGCTACACCTTC. This sequence encodes CASSQSTGAIYGYTF.

The J gene is TRBJ1-2, the V gene TRBV6-5; D perhaps matches TRBD1 (6 bases). V was cut by 6 bases and J by 8 bases, with 13 bases left in between. The CDR3 is made up of 12 amino acids. Germline CDR1 MNHEY, CDR2 SVGAGI. DNA for the CDR3: TGTGCCAGCAGAGAACAGGGTTGGGGCTACACCTTC. Its protein product is CASREQGWGYTF.

CDR3 in amino acids: CASSATQDPDTQYF. The CDR3 nucleotides are TGTGCCAGCAGCGCGACACAGGACCCAGATACGCAGTATTTT. The V call is TRBV7-3, the J call TRBJ2-3, with D tentatively TRBD1 (5 bases). The CDR3 extends over 14 amino acids. Looked up from germline, CDR1 is SGHTA and CDR2 is FQGTGA. Trimming cost V 5 bases and J 4 bases, with 13 bases left between them.

Only a few counts were recorded for this clonotype. This chain links TRBV13 with TRBJ1-1; D unclear. The CDR3 has 15 residues. V lost 0 bases, J lost 1 base, and 9 bases lay in between. The germline V gene has CDR1 PRHDT and CDR2 FYEKMQ (reference sequence). The CDR3 loop reads CASSLGLRGNTEAFF. The CDR3 coding sequence is TGTGCCAGCAGCTTAGGCCTACGGGGGAACACTGAAGCTTTCTTT.

The rearrangement joins TRBV7-9 to TRBJ1-1, with D possibly matching TRBD1 (5 bases). The CDR3 spans 15 residues. The V end lost 2 bases, the J end lost 0 bases, and 10 bases lay between the germline ends. CDR1 is SEHNR and CDR2 is FQNEAQ in the germline V gene (reference sequence). The CDR3 sequence: CASSLRGDLNTEAFF. The CDR3 coding sequence is TGTGCCAGCAGCTTACGGGGGGATTTGAACACTGAAGCTTTCTTT. Supplemented by reference TRBV7-9 and TRBJ1-1, the full variable domain reads DTGVSQNPRHKITKRGQNVTFRCDPISEHNRLYWYRQTLGQGPEFLTYFQNEAQLEKSRLLSDRFSAERPKGSFSTLEIQRTEQGDSAMYLCASSLRGDLNTEAFFGQGTRLTVV.

This clonotype came up many times. V usage is TRBV12-5 and J usage is TRBJ2-1, with 8 bases fitting TRBD1. The CDR3 is made up of 14 amino acids. After removal of 7 bases from V and 6 bases from J, the junction contained 8 bases not matched to a gene. Looked up from germline, CDR1 is LGHNT and CDR2 is FRNRAP. CDR3 region: CASASGQGANEQFF. The CDR3 DNA reads TGTGCTAGTGCCTCGGGCCAGGGGGCCAATGAGCAGTTCTTC.

This clonotype was found a few times. The rearrangement joins TRBV12-3 or TRBV12-4 to TRBJ1-2; D is undetermined. Between the trimmed V and J ends, which lost 8 bases and 8 bases, there was a span of 3 bases. This CDR3 has 8 residues. The CDR3 here is CASGGYTF. CDR3 DNA sequence: TGTGCCAGCGGGGGCTACACCTTC.

This clonotype occurred a few times. V and J are TRBV5-5 and TRBJ1-5; D unresolved. The CDR3 sequence is 15 residues long. The germline V gene encodes CDR1 SGHKS and CDR2 YYEKEE (reference sequence). The V end lost 4 bases, the J end lost 0 bases, and 11 bases lay between the germline ends. CDR3 amino acids: CASSPSSNSNQPQHF. The CDR3 region has the DNA TGTGCCAGCAGCCCTAGCAGCAATAGCAATCAGCCCCAGCATTTT.

In its sample, this clonotype was seen a few times. The J gene is TRBJ1-1, the V gene TRBV12-3 or TRBV12-4; D is unclear. The CDR3 loop spans 13 amino acids. Between the trimmed V and J ends, which lost 5 bases and 0 bases, there was a span of 7 bases. CDR3 bases: TGTGCCAGCAGTGCCTCTCTGAACACTGAAGCTTTCTTT. Its translation is CASSASLNTEAFF.

This chain joins TRBV15 and TRBJ2-3; D is unresolved. Trimming removed 1 base from V and 5 bases from J, with 10 bases in between. The germline gives CDR1 LNHNV, CDR2 YYDKDF (reference sequence). The CDR3 sequence is 14 residues long. CDR3 bases: TGTGCCACCAGCAGAGGCCAGGTGGTAGATACGCAGTATTTT. Its protein product is CATSRGQVVDTQYF. The whole variable domain, filled in from reference TRBV15 and TRBJ2-3, reads DAMVIQNPRYQVTQFGKPVTLSCSQTLNHNVMYWYQQKSSQAPKLLFHYYDKDFNNEADTPDNFQSRRPNTSFCFLDIRSPGLGDTAMYLCATSRGQVVDTQYFGPGTRLTVL.

This rearrangement joins TRBV5-6 to TRBJ2-5; D may match TRBD1 or TRBD2 (7 bases each). The CDR3 extends over 16 amino acids. V lost 5 bases and J 0 bases, leaving 17 bases between the germline ends. Germline lookup yields CDR1 SGHDT and CDR2 YYEEEE. The chain's CDR3 is CASSWGGTAYQETQYF. Here the CDR3 DNA reads TGTGCCAGCAGTTGGGGGGGGACAGCTTACCAAGAGACCCAGTACTTC.

The sample holds a few counts of this clonotype. The chain carries TRBV25-1 and TRBJ2-1, with D possibly TRBD2 on 6 matching bases. V was trimmed by 8 bases and J by 0 bases, leaving 17 bases between them. The germline CDR1 and CDR2 sequences are MGHDK and SYGVNS. CDR3 length: 16 amino acids. The CDR3 sequence: CASQRRGDSSYNEQFF. CDR3 nucleotide sequence: TGTGCCAGCCAACGGAGGGGAGATAGCTCCTACAATGAGCAGTTCTTC.

This clonotype was picked up a small number of times. The genes are TRBV27 and TRBJ1-2; 10 nucleotides line up with TRBD1. CDR3 length: 15 residues. Germline CDR1 and CDR2: MNHEY and SMNVEV (reference sequence). The junction had 7 bases not matched to a gene; V was cut back by 5 bases and J by 4 bases. Here the CDR3 DNA reads TGTGCCAGCAGTAGGACAGGGGGATCCTCCTATGGCTACACCTTC. Residues: CASSRTGGSSYGYTF.

The chain links TRBV25-1 to TRBJ2-3, with a tentative D call TRBD2 (6 bases). CDR3 length: 15 residues. Germline V gene data show CDR1 as MGHDK and CDR2 as SYGVNS. Trimming took off 2 bases at V and 2 bases at J, with 11 bases between the two ends. This chain's CDR3 is CASSEGRGHTDTQYF. DNA for the CDR3: TGTGCCAGCAGTGAAGGGCGGGGCCACACAGATACGCAGTATTTT.